This T cell receptor (beta chain) comes out of a study of T cell responses to AZD1222 COVID-19 vaccine. Clones were read by immunoSEQ multiplex PCR, and TCRdb kept only the in-frame ones, dropping some. Here the sample spans 150,000 to 200,000 clones, 80% to 95% being singletons. Findings and caveats of the study: No day 14 peak samples; only post-peak repertoires were characterized. Spike-specific TCR depth and breadth grew after two AZD1222 doses.

In regard to this clone: Its antigen is unknown.

The receptor comes from an adult in good health. Sequenced material: peripheral blood, taken on day 0 of AZD1222 vaccination.

The DNA of the CDR3 is TGTGCCACCGCCCCTGAGGCGGGAGGCCAAGAGACCCAGTACTTC. Encoded protein: CATAPEAGGQETQYF. The rearrangement joins TRBV25-1 to TRBJ2-5; TRBD2 aligns across 8 bases. Germline CDR1 MGHDK, CDR2 SYGVNS. Trimming removed 10 bases from V and 1 base from J; junction bases left unmatched: 11. The CDR3 loop spans 15 amino acids.